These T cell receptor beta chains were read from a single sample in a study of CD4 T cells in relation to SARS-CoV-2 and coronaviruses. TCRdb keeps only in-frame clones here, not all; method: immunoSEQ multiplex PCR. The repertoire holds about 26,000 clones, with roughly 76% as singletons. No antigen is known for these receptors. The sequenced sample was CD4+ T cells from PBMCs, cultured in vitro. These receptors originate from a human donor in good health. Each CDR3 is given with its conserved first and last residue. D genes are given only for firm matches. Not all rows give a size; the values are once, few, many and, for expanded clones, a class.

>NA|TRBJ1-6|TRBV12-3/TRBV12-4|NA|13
TGTGCCAGCAGTCTTATGGGGGATTCACCCCTCCACTTT
CASSLMGDSPLHF
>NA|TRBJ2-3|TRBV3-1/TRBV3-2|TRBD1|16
TGTGCCAGCAGCCGAATGACGACAGGGGGGACAGATACGCAGTATTTT
CASSRMTTGGTDTQYF
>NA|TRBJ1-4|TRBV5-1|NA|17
TGCGCCAGCAGCTTGTGGGGGCTTGCAGGGACAAATGAAAAACTGTTTTTT
CASSLWGLAGTNEKLFF
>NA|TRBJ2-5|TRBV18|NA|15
TGTGCCAGCTCACCGATGCAGGGGTTGTCAGAGACCCAGTACTTC
CASSPMQGLSETQYF
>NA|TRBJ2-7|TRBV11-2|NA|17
TGTGCCAGCAGTTTTTCCTCGGGCGGGACTGGGTCCTACGAGCAGTACTTC
CASSFSSGGTGSYEQYF
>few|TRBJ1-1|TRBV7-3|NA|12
TGTGCCAGCAGCTTAGTCCGGACTGAAGCTTTCTTT
CASSLVRTEAFF
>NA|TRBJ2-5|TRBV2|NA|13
TGTGCCAGCAGTGGTAAGGGTGGAGAGACCCAGTACTTC
CASSGKGGETQYF
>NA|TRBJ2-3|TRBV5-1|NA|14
TGCGCCAGCAGCCCTAGTAGCGAGGCAGATACGCAGTATTTT
CASSPSSEADTQYF
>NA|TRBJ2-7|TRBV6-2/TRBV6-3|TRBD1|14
TGTGCCAGCAGTTACTCCTACAGGGGAACCGAGCAGTACTTC
CASSYSYRGTEQYF
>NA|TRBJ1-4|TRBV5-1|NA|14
TGCGCCAGCAGCTTGGGACAAGTTAATGAAAAACTGTTTTTT
CASSLGQVNEKLFF
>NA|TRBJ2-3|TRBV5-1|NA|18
TGCGCCAGCAGGGGTCGGTTTTCCGGGACGGTAAGCACAGATACGCAGTATTTT
CASRGRFSGTVSTDTQYF
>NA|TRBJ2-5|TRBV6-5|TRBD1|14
TGTGCCAGCAGTTACGGGACAGAAGGAGAGACCCAGTACTTC
CASSYGTEGETQYF
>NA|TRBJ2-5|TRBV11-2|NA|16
TGTGCCAGCAGCTTAGATAGCCCGGGGGCAAGCGAGACCCAGTACTTC
CASSLDSPGASETQYF
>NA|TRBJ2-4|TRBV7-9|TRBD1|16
TGTGCCAGCAGCTTAGCGCTAGGACAGGGGGCTGACATTCAGTACTTC
CASSLALGQGADIQYF
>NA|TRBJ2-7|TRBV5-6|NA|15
TGTGCCAGCAGCCCACTAGGCACCGCTCAGCGGGAGCAGTACTTC
CASSPLGTAQREQYF
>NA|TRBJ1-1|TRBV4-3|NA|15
TGCGCCAGCAGCCAAGAACCGACAGCAAACACTGAAGCTTTCTTT
CASSQEPTANTEAFF
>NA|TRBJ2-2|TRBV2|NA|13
TGTGCCAGCACCAGGGAAAACACCGGGGAGCTGTTTTTT
CASTRENTGELFF
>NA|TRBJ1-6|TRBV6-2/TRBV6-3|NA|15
TGTGCCAGCAGTTACCTCTGGGGGAACTATCTACCCCTCCACTTT
CASSYLWGNYLPLHF
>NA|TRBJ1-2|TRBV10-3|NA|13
TGTGCCATGACGATGCGGGAGAACTATGGCTACACCTTC
CAMTMRENYGYTF
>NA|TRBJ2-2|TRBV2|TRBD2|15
TGTGCCAGCAGGGGACTAGCGGGAATTTCCGGGGAGCTGTTTTTT
CASRGLAGISGELFF
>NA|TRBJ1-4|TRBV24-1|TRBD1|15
TGTGCCACCAGTGAAAAACAGGGGGCGGTGGAAAAACTGTTTTTT
CATSEKQGAVEKLFF
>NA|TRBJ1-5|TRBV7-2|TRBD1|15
TGTGCCAGCAGCATAACAGGGGGAGTCAATCAGCCCCAGCATTTT
CASSITGGVNQPQHF
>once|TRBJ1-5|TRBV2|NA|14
TGTGCCAGCAGCGGGGGCGGAGGCAATCAGCCCCAGCATTTT
CASSGGGGNQPQHF
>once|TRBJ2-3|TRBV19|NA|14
TGTGCCAGTAGTATGCCGGGAGCCACAGATACGCAGTATTTT
CASSMPGATDTQYF
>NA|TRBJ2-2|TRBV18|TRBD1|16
TGTGCCAGCTCACGACTACAGGGGCAAACCACCGGGGAGCTGTTTTTT
CASSRLQGQTTGELFF
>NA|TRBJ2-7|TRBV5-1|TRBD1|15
TGCGCCAGCAGTCCCGCGACAGGGGGCTTCTACGAGCAGTACTTC
CASSPATGGFYEQYF
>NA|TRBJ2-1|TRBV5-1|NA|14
TGCGCCAGCAGCTTCGGGGCCGGAGGGGGTGAGCAGTTCTTC
CASSFGAGGGEQFF